This T cell receptor (beta chain) stems from a study of blood T cell repertoires in COVID-19. Study background: COVID-19 samples from acute and convalescent phases originated in the United States, Italy and Spain. In each case, the material was cDNA or gDNA derived from T cells, B-cell-depleted T cells, or PBMCs.

V was clipped by 5 bases and J by 2 bases; unmatched bases: 8. This CDR3 has 15 residues. In germline, CDR1 is SGHTA, CDR2 FQGNSA. Clones were sequenced by immunoSEQ multiplex PCR, and TCRdb holds only the in-frame ones, with some missing. The sample has approximately 260,000 clones; 87% are singletons. The participants were between roughly 18 and 90 years old and came from roughly 24 US areas. Sequenced input: PBMCs or T cells enriched from blood (not recorded which). The TCR was taken from a woman aged 25 to 39 with acute COVID-19. V is TRBV7-2 and J is TRBJ1-1; 7 bases are a match to TRBD1. The CDR3 DNA follows: TGTGCCAGCAGCCCGATGGGACAGTCTAACACTGAAGCTTTCTTT. Translation gives CASSPMGQSNTEAFF.